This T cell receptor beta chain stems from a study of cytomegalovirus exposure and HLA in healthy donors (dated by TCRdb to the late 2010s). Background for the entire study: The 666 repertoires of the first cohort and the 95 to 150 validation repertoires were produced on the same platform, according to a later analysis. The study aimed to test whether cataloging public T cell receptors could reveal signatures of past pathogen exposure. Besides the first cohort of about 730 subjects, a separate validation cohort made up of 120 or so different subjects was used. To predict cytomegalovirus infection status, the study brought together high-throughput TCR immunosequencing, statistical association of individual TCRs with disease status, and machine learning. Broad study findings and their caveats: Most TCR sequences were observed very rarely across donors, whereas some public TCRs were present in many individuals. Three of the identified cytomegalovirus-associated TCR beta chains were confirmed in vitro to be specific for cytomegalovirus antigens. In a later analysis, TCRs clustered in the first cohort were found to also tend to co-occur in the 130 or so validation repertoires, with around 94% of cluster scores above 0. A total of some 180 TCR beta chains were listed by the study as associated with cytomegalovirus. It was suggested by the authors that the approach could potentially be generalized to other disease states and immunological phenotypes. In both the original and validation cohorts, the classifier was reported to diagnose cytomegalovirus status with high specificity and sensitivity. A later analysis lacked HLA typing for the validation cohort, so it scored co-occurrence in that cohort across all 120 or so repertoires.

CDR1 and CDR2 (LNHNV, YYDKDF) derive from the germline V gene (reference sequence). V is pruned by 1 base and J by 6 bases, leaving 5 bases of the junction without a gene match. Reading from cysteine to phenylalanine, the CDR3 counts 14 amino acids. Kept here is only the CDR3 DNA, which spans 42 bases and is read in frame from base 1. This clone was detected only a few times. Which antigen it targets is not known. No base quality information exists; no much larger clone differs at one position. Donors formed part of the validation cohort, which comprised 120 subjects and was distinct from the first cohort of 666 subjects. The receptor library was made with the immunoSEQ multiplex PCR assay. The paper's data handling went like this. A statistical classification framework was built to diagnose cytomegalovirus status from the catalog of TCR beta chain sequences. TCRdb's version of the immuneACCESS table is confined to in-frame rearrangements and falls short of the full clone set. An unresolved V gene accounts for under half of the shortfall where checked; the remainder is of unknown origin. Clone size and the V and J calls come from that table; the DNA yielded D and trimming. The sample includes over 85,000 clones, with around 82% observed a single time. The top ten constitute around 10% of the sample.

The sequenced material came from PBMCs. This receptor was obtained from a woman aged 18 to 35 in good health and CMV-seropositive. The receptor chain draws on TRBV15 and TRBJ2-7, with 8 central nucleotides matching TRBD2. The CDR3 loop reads CATSRVSGDREQYF. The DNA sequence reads TGTGCCACCAGCAGAGTTAGCGGGGATCGCGAGCAGTACTTC.